Below, 5 T cell receptor beta chains from the same sample are listed, as sequenced in a study of cytomegalovirus exposure and HLA in healthy donors. Amplification used 60 Vbeta primers and 13 Jbeta primers. Profiled with immunoSEQ multiplex PCR; TCRdb holds only in-frame clones, not every one. The data hold fewer than 250,000 clones, with around 73% observed a single time. Sequencing used PBMCs. Every receptor here comes from a male donor in good health and CMV-seronegative.

The genes are TRBV15 and TRBJ2-2; a weak D match, TRBD2 (6 bases). V shed 0 bases and J shed 1 base, with 9 bases lying between them. The germline V gene encodes CDR1 LNHNV and CDR2 YYDKDF (reference sequence). This CDR3 is 16 amino acids long. The CDR3 spells CATSREGGVNTGELFF. The CDR3 coding sequence is TGTGCCACCAGCAGAGAGGGCGGGGTGAACACCGGGGAGCTGTTTTTT.

V gene TRBV19 combines with J gene TRBJ2-4; 9 bases are a match to TRBD1. Germline assignment: CDR1 LNHDA and CDR2 SQIVND (reference sequence). V shed 10 bases and J 0 bases; nucleotides not matched to a gene: 10. The CDR3 runs to 16 residues. As DNA, the CDR3 is TGTGCCACTTCAATGACAGGGGGGGGAGCCAAAAACATTCAGTACTTC. It is translated as CATSMTGGGAKNIQYF.

The chain links TRBV7-9 to TRBJ2-7, with TRBD1 matching 7 bases. Germline CDR1 reads SEHNR; CDR2 reads FQNEAQ (reference sequence). Trimming at V came to 5 bases and at J to 1 base, leaving 5 bases not matched to a gene. The CDR3 consists of 14 residues. CDR3 in DNA: TGTGCCAGCAGCGACAGGGTAGGGTCCTACGAGCAGTACTTC. The encoded protein is CASSDRVGSYEQYF.

The CDR3 here is CASSPSGGRGRDTQYF. DNA of the CDR3: TGTGCCAGCAGCCCAAGTGGCGGGAGAGGTAGAGATACGCAGTATTTT. The chain joins TRBV7-3 to TRBJ2-3; 7 bases fit TRBD2. Trimming cost V 5 bases and J 5 bases; bases outside gene matches: 13. The CDR3 is 16 residues long. Germline values: CDR1 SGHTA, CDR2 FQGTGA.

This clone turned up a few times. V is TRBV5-6 and J is TRBJ2-1, with TRBD2 identical over 9 bases. Germline V CDR1 and CDR2: SGHDT, YYEEEE. The CDR3 has 13 amino acids. The trim removed 5 bases at V and 8 bases at J, leaving 5 bases unmatched. The CDR3 is CASSPGTSYEQFF. Written as DNA, the CDR3 is TGTGCCAGCAGTCCCGGGACTAGCTATGAGCAGTTCTTC.